Below are 17 T cell receptor beta chains sequenced from a single sample in a study of metastatic and nonmetastatic thyroid tumors. Treatment of any kind had been given to no patient before thyroid surgery. TCRdb reprocessed the PCR reads using MiXCR. The sample shows about 46,000 clones, more than 20% of them seen only once. The material sequenced was blood. These receptors all come from a male donor with papillary thyroid cancer or a benign thyroid nodule (not recorded which). Some clones in this sample may be carry-over from other donors' samples.

This clone was observed many times. The V and J genes are TRBV18 and TRBJ2-2; TRBD2 agrees at 13 bases. CDR1 and CDR2 from the germline V gene are KGHSH and LQKENI. The CDR3 consists of 16 residues. The trim removed 6 bases at V and 5 bases at J, leaving 6 bases unmatched. CDR3 in DNA: TGTGCCAGCTCGCCGGGACTAGCGGGGCAAACCGGGGAGCTGTTTTTT. This translates into CASSPGLAGQTGELFF.

The rearrangement links TRBV11-2 to TRBJ2-1; 10 nucleotides match TRBD2. The J segment lost 3 bases and the V segment lost 3 bases, leaving 5 bases of the junction unmatched. This CDR3 comprises 16 residues. From germline, CDR1 is SGHAT and CDR2 FQNNGV. CDR3 DNA sequence: TGTGCCAGCAGCTTTCTAGCGGGAGTTTTCTACAATGAGCAGTTCTTC. Translation: CASSFLAGVFYNEQFF.

This clone has only a few counts. The chain has TRBV6-1 and TRBJ2-2; 9 bases align to TRBD1. Looked up from germline, CDR1 is MNHNS and CDR2 is SASEGT. V lost 5 bases, J lost 6 bases, and 7 bases stayed unmatched. The CDR3 has 15 amino acids. The CDR3 region has the DNA TGTGCCAGCAGTTCAGGACAGGGGTGGTCCGGGGAGCTGTTTTTT. Its translation is CASSSGQGWSGELFF.

This rearrangement joins TRBV11-2 to TRBJ2-1; 10 nucleotides line up with TRBD1. V trimming: 3 bases; J trimming: 7 bases; junction bases outside the gene matches: 9. The CDR3 has 16 amino acids. Germline-derived CDR1 and CDR2 are SGHAT and FQNNGV. Here the CDR3 reads CASSFYDRGPLNEQFF. The DNA of the CDR3 is TGTGCCAGCAGCTTTTACGACAGGGGGCCCCTGAATGAGCAGTTCTTC.

The gene calls are TRBV5-1 and TRBJ1-1; D not resolved. Germline loops: CDR1 SGHRS, CDR2 YFSETQ. The CDR3 extends over 14 amino acids. V was clipped by 0 bases and J by 3 bases, with 9 bases between them. The CDR3 nucleotides read TGCGCCAGCAGCTTGGACAGAGAGTACACTGAAGCTTTCTTT. Its translation is CASSLDREYTEAFF.

The chain recombines TRBV20-1 with TRBJ1-1, with a tentative D call TRBD1 (5 bases). V was clipped by 2 bases and J by 0 bases, with 13 bases between them. The CDR3 has 15 residues. CDR1 and CDR2 (germline): DFQATT, SNEGSKA (reference sequence). The CDR3 DNA reads TGCAGTGCTAGACAGGGAGGTGGGGTGAACACTGAAGCTTTCTTT. Translating gives CSARQGGGVNTEAFF.

The chain combines TRBV11-2 with TRBJ2-7, with a possible D match to TRBD2 (6 bases). The V gene's germline CDR1 is SGHAT and CDR2 FQNNGV. This CDR3 region has 16 residues. V dropped 5 bases and J dropped 4 bases, with 21 bases sitting between them. The DNA for the CDR3 is TGTGCCAGCAGCGGATTTTACCCGGGAGTGAGGTACGAGCAGTACTTC. The encoded protein is CASSGFYPGVRYEQYF. The variable domain in full, with the rest retrieved from reference TRBV11-2 and TRBJ2-7, is EAGVAQSPRYKIIEKRQSVAFWCNPISGHATLYWYQQILGQGPKLLIQFQNNGVVDDSQLPKDRFSAERLKGVDSTLKIQPAKLEDSAVYLCASSGFYPGVRYEQYFGPGTRLTVT.

This clone was detected only a few times. The chain links TRBV12-3 or TRBV12-4 to TRBJ2-7, with 8 positions matching TRBD2. This CDR3 has 16 residues. V lost 2 bases to trimming and J lost 6 bases; unmatched junction nucleotides: 12. The CDR3 DNA reads as TGTGCCAGCAGTTTATCGTCCAGCGGGAGACCCTGCGAGCAGTACTTC. Encoded protein: CASSLSSSGRPCEQYF.

This clone was counted between two and nine times. The chain uses TRBV30 and TRBJ1-4; perhaps TRBD1 as D (5 bases). V dropped 0 bases and J dropped 8 bases, with 13 bases sitting between them. From germline, CDR1 is GTSNPN and CDR2 SVGIG (reference sequence). CDR3 length equals 14 residues. The CDR3 DNA is TGTGCCTGGAGTGTACGGAGGGGTAGGGAAAAACTGTTTTTT. As protein: CAWSVRRGREKLFF.

This clone showed up many times. The CDR3 protein is CASWDSGAHRGEQFF. DNA for the CDR3: TGTGCCAGTTGGGATAGCGGGGCCCACCGCGGTGAGCAGTTCTTC. The chain carries TRBV14 and TRBJ2-1, with 8 positions matching TRBD2. J was trimmed by 9 bases and V by 9 bases; bases with no gene match: 16. The CDR3 consists of 15 residues. Germline CDR1 SGHDN, CDR2 FVKESK.

This clone appeared a few times. The CDR3 sequence: CASSPQGLFYGYTF. CDR3 sequence (DNA): TGTGCCAGCAGTCCCCAGGGTTTATTCTATGGCTACACCTTC. V usage is TRBV27 and J usage is TRBJ1-2; D perhaps matches TRBD1 (5 bases). Germline CDR1 reads MNHEY; CDR2 reads SMNVEV (reference sequence). CDR3 length: 14 residues. V was clipped by 5 bases and J by 4 bases, with 14 bases between them.

This clone was seen at least ten times. The rearrangement links TRBV6-1 to TRBJ2-2; no clear D. This CDR3 has 14 residues. Per the germline V gene, CDR1 is MNHNS and CDR2 is SASEGT. Trimming removed 8 bases from V and 3 bases from J, with 13 bases in between. As DNA, the CDR3 is TGTGCCAGCGGAAGGGTCAGCTACACCGGGGAGCTGTTTTTT. This translates into CASGRVSYTGELFF.

This clone was recorded at least ten times. A much bigger clone sits one base away, suggesting this may be a read error. V usage is TRBV6-6 and J usage is TRBJ1-4; D is uncertain. This CDR3 spans 15 amino acids. CDR1 MNHNY and CDR2 SVGAGI come from the germline V gene (reference sequence). This CDR3 is CAGSYAISTNEKLFF. The CDR3 nucleotides are TGTGCCGGCAGTTACGCCATATCAACTAATGAAAAACTGTTTTTT.

V is TRBV28 and J is TRBJ1-5; 7 bases match TRBD1. V was clipped by 6 bases and J by 6 bases; unmatched bases: 11. Germline V gives CDR1 MDHEN, CDR2 SYDVKM. CDR3 length: 15 amino acids. The CDR3 DNA reads as TGTGCCAGCAGATCCCGGACAGGTCCTAGTCAGCCCCAGCATTTT. This encodes CASRSRTGPSQPQHF.

This clone occurred many times. The gene calls are TRBV29-1 and TRBJ2-3, with D possibly being TRBD1 (5 bases). CDR1 and CDR2 from the germline V gene are SQVTM and ANQGSEA. Deletions cut 4 bases from V and 0 bases from J, with 11 bases between. The CDR3 covers 14 residues. The CDR3 sequence is CSVGGETSTDTQYF. The CDR3 region has the DNA TGCAGCGTTGGGGGCGAGACTAGCACAGATACGCAGTATTTT.

This clone was recorded a few times. V is TRBV19 and J is TRBJ2-5; a possible D gene is TRBD2 (6 bases). The CDR3 runs to 14 residues. Germline V CDR1 and CDR2: LNHDA, SQIVND (reference sequence). Deletions cut 5 bases from V and 2 bases from J, with 12 bases between. The CDR3 spells CASSVLGGQETQYF. CDR3 nucleotides: TGTGCCAGTAGTGTACTGGGGGGACAAGAGACCCAGTACTTC. The whole variable domain, remainder taken from reference TRBV19 and TRBJ2-5, is DGGITQSPKYLFRKEGQNVTLSCEQNLNHDAMYWYRQDPGQGLRLIYYSQIVNDFQKGDIAEGYSVSREKKESFPLTVTSAQKNPTAFYLCASSVLGGQETQYFGPGTRLLVL.

This clone was seen repeatedly, ten times or more. V usage is TRBV2 and J usage is TRBJ2-7; 7 nucleotides agree with TRBD1. Germline V gene sequence: CDR1 SNHLY, CDR2 FYNNEI. J was trimmed by 5 bases and V by 3 bases; bases with no gene match: 7. The CDR3 extends over 14 amino acids. This CDR3 is CASSDETGPHEQYF. The DNA for the CDR3 is TGTGCCAGCAGTGATGAGACAGGGCCGCACGAGCAGTACTTC.